This paragraph covers one T cell receptor beta chain sequence. Sequencing of TCR beta covered CD8+ and CD4+ T cells obtained from blood. These data are taken from a study of CD8 T cells in Susac syndrome. cDNA came from around 0.5 to 1 ug RNA primed by random hexamers. TCRdb processed the immunoSEQ multiplex PCR reads anew with MiXCR; each CDR3 protein has one entry. The profile shows about 200,000 distinct CDR3 sequences, 90% to 95% of them singletons. With V trimmed by 3 bases and J by 4 bases, 6 bases remained unmatched. In germline, CDR1 is SGHRS, CDR2 YFSETQ. The CDR3 covers 15 residues. This clonotype originated in a human donor with multiple sclerosis. Sequenced input: CD4+ T cells from PBMCs. The chain is built from TRBV5-1 and TRBJ2-3; TRBD1 matches at 9 bases. CDR3 protein: CASSSSGTGSDTQYF. CDR3 DNA sequence: TGCGCCAGCAGCTCGTCCGGGACAGGGTCAGATACGCAGTATTTT.